This TCR beta chain was identified during a study of Graves' ophthalmopathy and Graves' hyperthyroidism. About the study: Prior to any treatment, peripheral blood was collected at the time of initial diagnosis.

This CDR3 contains 13 residues. Germline CDR1 reads SNHLY; CDR2 reads FYNNEI. V shed 10 bases and J shed 5 bases, with 18 bases lying between them. Beta-chain TCR CDR3 regions were amplified from RNA transcripts. First-round RT-PCR employed HTBI primers, with a second-round multiplex PCR after it. TCRdb passed the multiplex PCR reads through MiXCR, listing each CDR3 protein once. This table has some 150,000 distinct CDR3 sequences, just under 40% appearing once. This clonotype came up many times. The receptor comes from a man aged 25-45 years with Graves' ophthalmopathy. The chain couples TRBV2 to TRBJ2-7, with a possible D match to TRBD1 (6 bases). The sample comprised peripheral blood. CDR3 nucleotides: TGTGCCACATTAGGGACGAGGGGGAACGAGCAGTACTTC. Translation: CATLGTRGNEQYF.